This T cell receptor beta chain is from a study of T cells in Graves' hyperthyroidism and ophthalmopathy. RNA transcripts were the template for amplifying TCR beta CDR3 regions. In the first-round RT-PCR of the TCR CDR3, the HTBI primer set was used. One entry per CDR3 protein results from TCRdb running MiXCR on the multiplex PCR reads. The profile covers about 350,000 distinct CDR3 sequences, with less than 20% appearing a single time and about a sixth taken by the ten largest. Duration under 3 months, a NOSPECS grade of at least 4, and a Clinical Activity Score of at least 3 characterized the ophthalmopathy patients. In germline, CDR1 is LGHNT, CDR2 FRNRAP. The CDR3 consists of 13 residues. The germline V and J ends were trimmed by 7 bases and 1 base, with 10 bases remaining between them. This clonotype was recorded at least ten times.

This TCR derives from a woman between 35 and 50 years old with Graves' ophthalmopathy. The sequenced sample consisted of blood. The J gene is TRBJ1-1, the V gene TRBV12-5, with a weak D call TRBD1 (6 bases). CDR3 bases: TGTGCTAGTGACACGACAGGGAACACTGAAGCTTTCTTT. Its translation: CASDTTGNTEAFF.